Described below is a single T cell receptor (beta chain) sequence and its context. This clonotype was recorded only once. Its antigen target is currently unknown. The junction shows a germline mismatch at one end, possibly a read error. The library was obtained by PCR. These reads were obtained on a HiSeq X Ten. TCRdb redid the processing of the public reads, applying fastp at Q25 and MiXCR, and retained in-frame beta chains. Rows are combined by CDR3 protein, so each entry shows the most common genes and DNA. The sample profile shows some 10,000 distinct CDR3 sequences; around half of them were found once. Around a third of the sample goes to the ten largest clones. The donors were patients who had localized lung adenocarcinoma, which is a subtype of non-small cell lung cancer. The margins of localized lung adenocarcinomas were where the samples came from. For TCR repertoire analysis, CD8+ T cells from tumor tissue were profiled separately from CD4+ T cells.

The sample originates from a study of CD4 and CD8 cells across lung adenocarcinoma regions (dated by TCRdb to the late 2010s). For the wider study: The study compared tumor centers with tumor margins to examine intratumor heterogeneity of the T cell receptor repertoire.

This sequence originates from a male donor with lung adenocarcinoma. The CD4 and CD8 labels of this study may be unreliable. The sequencing sample was made of CD8+ T cells from the margin of a lung tumor. The cell subset or site tag for this specimen amounts to: tumor margin region.

The encoded CDR3 is CASSLAGVEDMQYF. The nucleotide sequence is TGTGCCAGCAGTTTAGCAGGGGTGGAGGACATGCAGTATTTC. The chain joins TRBV27 to TRBJ2-3, with TRBD1 perhaps the D gene, on 6 matching bases. CDR1 and CDR2, looked up from the germline V gene (reference sequence), are MNHEY and SMNVEV. The CDR3 contains 14 residues, cysteine and phenylalanine counted. The only DNA kept is the CDR3, 42 bases in frame from the first base.